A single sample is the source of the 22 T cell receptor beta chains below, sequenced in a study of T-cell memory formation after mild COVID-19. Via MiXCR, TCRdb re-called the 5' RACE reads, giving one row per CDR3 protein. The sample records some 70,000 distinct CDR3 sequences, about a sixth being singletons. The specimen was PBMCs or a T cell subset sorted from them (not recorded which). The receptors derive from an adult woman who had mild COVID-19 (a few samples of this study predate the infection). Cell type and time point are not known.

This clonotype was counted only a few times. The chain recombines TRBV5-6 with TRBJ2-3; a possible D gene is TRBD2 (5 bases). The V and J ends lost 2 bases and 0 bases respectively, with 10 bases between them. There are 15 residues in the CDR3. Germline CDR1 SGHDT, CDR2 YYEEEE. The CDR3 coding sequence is TGTGCCAGCAGCTTAGCGGCACGTAGCACAGATACGCAGTATTTT. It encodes CASSLAARSTDTQYF.

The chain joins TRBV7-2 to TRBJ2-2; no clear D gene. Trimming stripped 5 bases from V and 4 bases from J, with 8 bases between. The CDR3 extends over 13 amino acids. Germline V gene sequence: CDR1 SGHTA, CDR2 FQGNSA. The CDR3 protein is CASSPTLTGELFF. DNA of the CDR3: TGTGCCAGCAGCCCTACCCTCACCGGGGAGCTGTTTTTT.

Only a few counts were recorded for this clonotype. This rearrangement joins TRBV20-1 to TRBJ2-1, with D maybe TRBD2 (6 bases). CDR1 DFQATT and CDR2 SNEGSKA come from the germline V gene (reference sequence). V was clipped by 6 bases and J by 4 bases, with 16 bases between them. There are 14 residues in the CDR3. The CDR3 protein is CSASARDVYNEQFF. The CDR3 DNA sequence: TGCAGTGCCTCGGCGCGGGACGTATACAATGAGCAGTTCTTC.

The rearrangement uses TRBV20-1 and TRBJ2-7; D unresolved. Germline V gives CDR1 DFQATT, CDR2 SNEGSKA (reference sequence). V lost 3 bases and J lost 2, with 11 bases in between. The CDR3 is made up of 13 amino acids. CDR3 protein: CSARDESPYEQYF. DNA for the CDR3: TGCAGTGCTAGGGACGAAAGCCCCTACGAGCAGTACTTC.

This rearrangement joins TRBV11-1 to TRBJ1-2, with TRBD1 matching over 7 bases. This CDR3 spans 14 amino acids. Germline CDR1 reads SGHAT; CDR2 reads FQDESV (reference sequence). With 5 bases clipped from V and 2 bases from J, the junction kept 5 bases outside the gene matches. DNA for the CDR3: TGTGCCAGCAGCCTCGCAGGGGGGAACTATGGCTACACCTTC. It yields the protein CASSLAGGNYGYTF.

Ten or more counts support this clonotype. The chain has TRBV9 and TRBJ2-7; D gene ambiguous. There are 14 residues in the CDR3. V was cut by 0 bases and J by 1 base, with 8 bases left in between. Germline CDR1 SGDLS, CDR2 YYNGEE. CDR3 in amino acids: CASSVEWESYEQYF. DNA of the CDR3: TGTGCCAGCAGCGTAGAGTGGGAATCCTACGAGCAGTACTTC.

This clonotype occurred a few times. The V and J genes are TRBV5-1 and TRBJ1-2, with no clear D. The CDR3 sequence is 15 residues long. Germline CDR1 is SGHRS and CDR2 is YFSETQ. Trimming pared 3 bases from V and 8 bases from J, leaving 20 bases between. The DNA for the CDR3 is TGCGCCAGCAGCTCGGAACCCGGATCCATGTCCGGCTACACCTTC. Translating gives CASSSEPGSMSGYTF.

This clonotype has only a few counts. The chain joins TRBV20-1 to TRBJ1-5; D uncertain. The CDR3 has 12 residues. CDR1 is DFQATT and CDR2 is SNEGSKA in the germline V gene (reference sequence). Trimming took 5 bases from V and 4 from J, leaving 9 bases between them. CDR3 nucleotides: TGCAGTGCTGAGACTGATAATCAGCCCCAGCATTTT. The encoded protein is CSAETDNQPQHF.

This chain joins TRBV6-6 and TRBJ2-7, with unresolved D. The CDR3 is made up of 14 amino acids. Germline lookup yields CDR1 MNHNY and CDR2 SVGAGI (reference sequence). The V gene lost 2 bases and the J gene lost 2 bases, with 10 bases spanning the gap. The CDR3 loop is CASSYKSHPYEQYF. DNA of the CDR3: TGTGCCAGCAGTTACAAATCCCACCCCTACGAGCAGTACTTC.

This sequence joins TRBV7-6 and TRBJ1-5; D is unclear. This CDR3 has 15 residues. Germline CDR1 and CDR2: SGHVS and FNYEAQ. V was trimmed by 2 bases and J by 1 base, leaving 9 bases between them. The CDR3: CASSLRLGSNQPQHF. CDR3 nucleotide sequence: TGTGCCAGCAGCTTAAGGCTGGGAAGCAATCAGCCCCAGCATTTT.

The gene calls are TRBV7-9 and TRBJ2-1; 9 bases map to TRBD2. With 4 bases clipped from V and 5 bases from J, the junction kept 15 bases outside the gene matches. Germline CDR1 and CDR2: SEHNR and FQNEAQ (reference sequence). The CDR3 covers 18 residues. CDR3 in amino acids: CASSSRKAGGPANNEQFF. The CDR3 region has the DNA TGTGCCAGCAGCTCGCGTAAGGCGGGAGGGCCGGCGAACAATGAGCAGTTCTTC.

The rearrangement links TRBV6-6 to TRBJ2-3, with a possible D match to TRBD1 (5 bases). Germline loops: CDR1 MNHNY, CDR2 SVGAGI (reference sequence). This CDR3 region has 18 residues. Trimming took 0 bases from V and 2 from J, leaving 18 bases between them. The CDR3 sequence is CASSYSTSGRLLTDTQYF. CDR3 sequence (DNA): TGTGCCAGCAGTTACTCGACTTCAGGGCGCCTACTCACAGATACGCAGTATTTT.

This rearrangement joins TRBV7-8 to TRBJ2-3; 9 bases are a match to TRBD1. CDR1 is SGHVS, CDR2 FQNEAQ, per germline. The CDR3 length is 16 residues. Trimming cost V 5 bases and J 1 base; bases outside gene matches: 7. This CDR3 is CASSHARDRGTDTQYF. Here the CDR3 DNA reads TGTGCCAGCAGCCACGCCAGGGACAGGGGCACAGATACGCAGTATTTT.

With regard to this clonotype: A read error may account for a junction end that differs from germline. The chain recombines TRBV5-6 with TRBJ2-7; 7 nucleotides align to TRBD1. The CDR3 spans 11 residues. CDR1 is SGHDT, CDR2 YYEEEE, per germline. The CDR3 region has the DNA TGTGCCAGCAGCATCGGACAGGAGAAGCACTTC. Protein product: CASSIGQEKHF.

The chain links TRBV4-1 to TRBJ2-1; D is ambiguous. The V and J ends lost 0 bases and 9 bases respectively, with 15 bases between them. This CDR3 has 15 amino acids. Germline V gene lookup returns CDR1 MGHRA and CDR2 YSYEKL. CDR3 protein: CASSQELGRAGEQFF. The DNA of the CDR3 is TGCGCCAGCAGCCAAGAGTTGGGTAGGGCAGGTGAGCAGTTCTTC.

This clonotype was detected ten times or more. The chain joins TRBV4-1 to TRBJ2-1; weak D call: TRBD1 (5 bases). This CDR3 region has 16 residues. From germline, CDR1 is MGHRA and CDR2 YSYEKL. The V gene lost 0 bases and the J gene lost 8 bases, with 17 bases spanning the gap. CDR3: CASSQDRASRWDEQFF. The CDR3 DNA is TGCGCCAGCAGCCAAGACAGGGCATCAAGGTGGGATGAGCAGTTCTTC.

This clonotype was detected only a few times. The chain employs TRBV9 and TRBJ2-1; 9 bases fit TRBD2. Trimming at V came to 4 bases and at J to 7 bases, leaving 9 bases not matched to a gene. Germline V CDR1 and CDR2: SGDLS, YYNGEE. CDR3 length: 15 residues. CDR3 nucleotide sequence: TGTGCCAGCAGCACAGGACTAGCGAAACGGAATGAGCAGTTCTTC. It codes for CASSTGLAKRNEQFF. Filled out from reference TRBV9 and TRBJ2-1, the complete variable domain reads DSGVTQTPKHLITATGQRVTLRCSPRSGDLSVYWYQQSLDQGLQFLIQYYNGEERAKGNILERFSAQQFPDLHSELNLSSLELGDSALYFCASSTGLAKRNEQFFGPGTRLTVL.

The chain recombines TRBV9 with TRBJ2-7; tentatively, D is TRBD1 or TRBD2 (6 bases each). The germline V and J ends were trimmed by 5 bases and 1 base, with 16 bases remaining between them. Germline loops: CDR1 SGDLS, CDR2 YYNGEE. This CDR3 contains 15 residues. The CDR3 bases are TGTGCCAGCAGTGCTGGGGGGCGATTGTCCTACGAGCAGTACTTC. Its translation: CASSAGGRLSYEQYF.

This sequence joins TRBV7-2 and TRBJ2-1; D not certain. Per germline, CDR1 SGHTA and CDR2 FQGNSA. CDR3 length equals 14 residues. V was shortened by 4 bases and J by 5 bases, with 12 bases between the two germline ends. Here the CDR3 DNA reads TGTGCCAGCAGCTCCCTCGGACGCGACAATGAGCAGTTCTTC. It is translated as CASSSLGRDNEQFF. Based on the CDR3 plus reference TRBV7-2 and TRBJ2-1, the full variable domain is GAGVSQSPSNKVTEKGKDVELRCDPISGHTALYWYRQSLGQGLEFLIYFQGNSAPDKSGLPSDRFSAERTGGSVSTLTIQRTQQEDSAVYLCASSSLGRDNEQFFGPGTRLTVL.

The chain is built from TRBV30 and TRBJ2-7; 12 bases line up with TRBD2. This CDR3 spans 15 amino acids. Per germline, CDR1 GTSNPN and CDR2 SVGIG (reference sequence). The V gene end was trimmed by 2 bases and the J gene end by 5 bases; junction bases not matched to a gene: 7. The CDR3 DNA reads TGTGCCTGGAGTCCCCGGACTAGCGGGAACCACGAGCAGTACTTC. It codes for CAWSPRTSGNHEQYF. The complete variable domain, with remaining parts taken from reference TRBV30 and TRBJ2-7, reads SQTIHQWPATLVQPVGSPLSLECTVEGTSNPNLYWYRQAAGRGLQLLFYSVGIGQISSEVPQNLSASRPQDRQFILSSKKLLLSDSGFYLCAWSPRTSGNHEQYFGPGTRLTVT.

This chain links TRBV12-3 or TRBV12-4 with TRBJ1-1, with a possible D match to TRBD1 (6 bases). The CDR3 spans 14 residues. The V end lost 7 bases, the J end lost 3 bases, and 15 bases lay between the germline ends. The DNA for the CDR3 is TGTGCCAGCAACCTAGGGGGTTTGGACACTGAAGCTTTCTTT. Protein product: CASNLGGLDTEAFF.

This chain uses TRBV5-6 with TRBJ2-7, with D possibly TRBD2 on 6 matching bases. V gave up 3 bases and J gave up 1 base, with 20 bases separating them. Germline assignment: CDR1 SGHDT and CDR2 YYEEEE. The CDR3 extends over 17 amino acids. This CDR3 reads CASSSPLYYGGSYEQYF. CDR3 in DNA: TGTGCCAGCAGCTCACCACTTTACTACGGGGGTTCCTACGAGCAGTACTTC.